These 9 T cell receptor beta chains share one sample of origin, sequenced in a study of OX40 agonist ivuxolimab in advanced cancers. The data were produced by immunoSEQ multiplex PCR, yet TCRdb's version contains in-frame clones alone and is incomplete. The table includes approximately 62,000 clones, 88% detected once. The sample was CD4+ or CD8+ T cells sorted from blood, taken in a trial of the OX40 agonist ivuxolimab. These receptors were collected from an adult with an advanced solid tumor such as melanoma, head and neck, liver or kidney cancer.

The gene calls are TRBV28 and TRBJ2-7; TRBD2 is a possible D gene (7 bases). Germline V gene data show CDR1 as MDHEN and CDR2 as SYDVKM. The CDR3 runs 14 residues. V lost 8 bases, J lost 2 bases, and 16 bases lay in between. This chain's CDR3 is CASESGRGTYEQYF. The DNA of the CDR3 is TGTGCCAGCGAGAGTGGGAGGGGGACCTACGAGCAGTACTTC.

DNA for the CDR3: TGTGCCAGCTCACCGACAGCCTCGACGAATAATTCACCCCTCCACTTT. Its protein is CASSPTASTNNSPLHF. This sequence joins TRBV18 and TRBJ1-6; possible D gene TRBD1, 5 bases. The CDR3 loop spans 16 amino acids. Trimming cost V 3 bases and J 5 bases, with 14 bases left between them. Germline V gene lookup returns CDR1 KGHSH and CDR2 LQKENI. The variable domain in full, completed from reference TRBV18 and TRBJ1-6, reads NAGVMQNPRHLVRRRGQEARLRCSPMKGHSHVYWYRQLPEEGLKFMVYLQKENIIDESGMPKERFSAEFPKEGPSILRIQQVVRGDSAAYFCASSPTASTNNSPLHFGNGTRLTVT.

V usage is TRBV18 and J usage is TRBJ2-7; D gene ambiguous. Germline V gene sequence: CDR1 KGHSH, CDR2 LQKENI. The length of the CDR3 is 11 residues. The V and J ends lost 2 bases and 4 bases respectively, with 3 bases between them. The CDR3 here is CASSPMYEQYF. Written as DNA, the CDR3 is TGTGCCAGCTCACCAATGTACGAGCAGTACTTC. The complete variable domain, with remaining parts taken from reference TRBV18 and TRBJ2-7, reads NAGVMQNPRHLVRRRGQEARLRCSPMKGHSHVYWYRQLPEEGLKFMVYLQKENIIDESGMPKERFSAEFPKEGPSILRIQQVVRGDSAAYFCASSPMYEQYFGPGTRLTVT.

CDR3 in amino acids: CASSSHEAGNEKLFF. In DNA, the CDR3 is TGTGCCAGCAGTTCCCACGAAGCCGGGAATGAAAAACTGTTTTTT. V is TRBV27 and J is TRBJ1-4, with D hard to call. The CDR3 contains 15 residues. Trimming removed 4 bases from V and 5 bases from J, with 14 bases in between. From germline, CDR1 is MNHEY and CDR2 SMNVEV (reference sequence).

A single count supports this clone. V usage is TRBV10-1 and J usage is TRBJ2-5; 14 nucleotides align to TRBD2. Per germline, CDR1 WNHNN and CDR2 SYGVQD (reference sequence). CDR3 size: 22 residues. The junction had 23 bases not matched to a gene; V was cut back by 5 bases and J by 3 bases. The CDR3 sequence: CASSSTWIPGLAGGSHKETQYF. In nucleotides, the CDR3 is TGCGCCAGCAGTTCAACCTGGATCCCAGGACTAGCGGGAGGTAGTCATAAAGAGACCCAGTACTTC.

This clone was seen only once. This chain links TRBV28 with TRBJ1-3; the D is unclear. With 3 bases removed from V and 2 bases from J, the gap between germline ends came to 5 bases. The CDR3 consists of 13 residues. CDR1 is MDHEN, CDR2 SYDVKM, per germline. The CDR3 nucleotides are TGTGCCAGCAGTTTCGGCGCTGGAAACACCATATATTTT. Amino acids: CASSFGAGNTIYF. Using reference TRBV28 and TRBJ1-3 for the parts outside the CDR3, the full variable domain is DVKVTQSSRYLVKRTGEKVFLECVQDMDHENMFWYRQDPGLGLRLIYFSYDVKMKEKGDIPEGYSVSREKKERFSLILESASTNQTSMYLCASSFGAGNTIYFGEGSWLTVV.

The chain is built from TRBV19 and TRBJ1-1; D remains unclear. V was cut by 6 bases and J by 1 base, with 15 bases left in between. This CDR3 is 15 amino acids long. CDR1 and CDR2 from the germline V gene are LNHDA and SQIVND (reference sequence). This chain's CDR3 is CASSVLGSRNTEAFF. As DNA, the CDR3 is TGTGCCAGTAGCGTCTTGGGAAGCAGGAACACTGAAGCTTTCTTT.

The V gene is TRBV6-6, the J gene TRBJ2-7; D may be TRBD1 (6 bases). V gave up 5 bases and J gave up 4 bases, with 21 bases separating them. The CDR3 has 16 residues. The germline CDR1 and CDR2 sequences are MNHNY and SVGAGI (reference sequence). In DNA form, the CDR3 reads TGTGCCAGCAGTGTTGAGGGGGTTTCCCCGGGGTACGAGCAGTACTTC. As protein: CASSVEGVSPGYEQYF.

This clone was recorded only once. The chain combines TRBV9 with TRBJ1-1; 9 positions match TRBD1. From germline, CDR1 is SGDLS and CDR2 YYNGEE. V lost 3 bases, J lost 4 bases, and 13 bases stayed unmatched. The CDR3 is made up of 17 amino acids. The CDR3 nucleotides are TGTGCCAGCAGCGGAGGGACAGGGACCTCTTTTAGCACTGAAGCTTTCTTT. This codes for CASSGGTGTSFSTEAFF. Variable domain in full (rest from reference TRBV9 and TRBJ1-1): DSGVTQTPKHLITATGQRVTLRCSPRSGDLSVYWYQQSLDQGLQFLIQYYNGEERAKGNILERFSAQQFPDLHSELNLSSLELGDSALYFCASSGGTGTSFSTEAFFGQGTRLTVV.